The T cell receptor beta chain described here comes from a study of shared clonotypes between healthy human individuals. On the study more broadly: There were three CD4 naive, three CD4 memory, two CD8 naive and one CD8 memory plates per donor. Findings and caveats of the study: Blood alone was sampled, and tissue repertoires likely differ. Generally, estimated richness proved larger in naive subsets than it did in memory subsets.

Positive CCR7 selection of CD45RO-negative cells yielded the naive CD8 cells, and terminally differentiated effector memory CD45RA+ cells were excluded. Those who donated, Caucasian adults without exception, all lived in Nashville, Tennessee. Profiled with immunoSEQ multiplex PCR; TCRdb holds only in-frame clones, not every one. The sample comprises some 2 million clones, about 94% of which are singletons, and roughly 1.2% rests with the top ten. There are 15 residues in the CDR3. Losses at the gene ends were 2 bases for V and 4 bases for J; bases not matched to a gene: 2. Germline lookup yields CDR1 MNHNS and CDR2 SASEGT. Concerning this clone itself: Its cognate antigen is unknown.

This TCR came from a man between 18 and 29 years old in good health. The V gene is TRBV6-1, the J gene TRBJ2-2; 9 bases match TRBD2. Sequenced sample: naive CD8+ T cells sorted from blood. The CDR3 DNA is TGTGCCAGCAGTGAAAAGCGGGGGGCCACCGGGGAGCTGTTTTTT. It encodes CASSEKRGATGELFF.